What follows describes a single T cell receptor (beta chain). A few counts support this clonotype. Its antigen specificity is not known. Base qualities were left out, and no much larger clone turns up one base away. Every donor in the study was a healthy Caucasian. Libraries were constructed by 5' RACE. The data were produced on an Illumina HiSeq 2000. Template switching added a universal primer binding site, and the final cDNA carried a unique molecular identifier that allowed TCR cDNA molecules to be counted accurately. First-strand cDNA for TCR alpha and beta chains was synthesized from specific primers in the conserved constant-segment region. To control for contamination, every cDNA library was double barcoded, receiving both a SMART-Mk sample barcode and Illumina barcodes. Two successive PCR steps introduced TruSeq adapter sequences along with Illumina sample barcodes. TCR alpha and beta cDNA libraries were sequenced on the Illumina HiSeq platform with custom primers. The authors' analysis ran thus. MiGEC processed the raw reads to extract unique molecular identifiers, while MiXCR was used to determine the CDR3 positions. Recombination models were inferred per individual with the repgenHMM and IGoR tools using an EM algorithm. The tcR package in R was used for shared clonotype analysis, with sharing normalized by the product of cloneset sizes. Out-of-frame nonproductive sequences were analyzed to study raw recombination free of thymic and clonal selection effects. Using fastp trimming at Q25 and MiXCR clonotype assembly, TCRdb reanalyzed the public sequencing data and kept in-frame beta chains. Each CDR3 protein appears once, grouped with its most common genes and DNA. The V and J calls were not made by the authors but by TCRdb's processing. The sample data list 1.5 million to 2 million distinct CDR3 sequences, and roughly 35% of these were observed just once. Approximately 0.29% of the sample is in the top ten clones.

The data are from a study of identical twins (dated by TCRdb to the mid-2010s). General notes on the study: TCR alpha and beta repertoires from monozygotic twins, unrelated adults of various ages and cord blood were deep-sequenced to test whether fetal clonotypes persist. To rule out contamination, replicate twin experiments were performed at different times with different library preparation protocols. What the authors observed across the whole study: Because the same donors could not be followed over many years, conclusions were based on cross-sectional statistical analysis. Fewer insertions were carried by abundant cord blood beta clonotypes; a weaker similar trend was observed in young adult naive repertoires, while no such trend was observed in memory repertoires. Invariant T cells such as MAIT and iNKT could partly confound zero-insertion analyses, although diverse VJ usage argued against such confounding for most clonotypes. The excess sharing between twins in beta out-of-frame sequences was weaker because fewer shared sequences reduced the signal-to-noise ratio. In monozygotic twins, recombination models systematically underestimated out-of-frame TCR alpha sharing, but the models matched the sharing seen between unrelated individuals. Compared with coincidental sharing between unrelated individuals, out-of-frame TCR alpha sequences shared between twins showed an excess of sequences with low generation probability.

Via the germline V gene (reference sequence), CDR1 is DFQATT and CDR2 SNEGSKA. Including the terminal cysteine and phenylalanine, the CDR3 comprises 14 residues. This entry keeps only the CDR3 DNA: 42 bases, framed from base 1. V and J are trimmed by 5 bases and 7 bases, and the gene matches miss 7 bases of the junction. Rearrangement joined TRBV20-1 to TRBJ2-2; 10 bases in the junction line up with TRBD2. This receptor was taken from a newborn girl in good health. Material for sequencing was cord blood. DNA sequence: TGCAGTGCTTTTTCTAGCGGGAGAATCGGGGAGCTGTTTTTT. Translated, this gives CSAFSSGRIGELFF.